Listed below are T cell receptor beta chains from one sample, sequenced in a study of radiation and T cells in renal cell carcinoma. Generated by immunoSEQ multiplex PCR, the TCRdb table keeps only in-frame clones and is missing some. The table shows 100,000 to 150,000 clones, with around 84% occurring only once. The source material was blood, sampled from a patient whose treatment included radiotherapy and nephrectomy. The receptors were sampled from a woman aged 55-70 years with renal cell carcinoma. Both conserved end residues are part of each CDR3. The D gene is left open where the match is weak. Only part of the rows carry a size: once, few, many, or a class if the clone is expanded.

v_gene,d_gene,abundance,j_gene,CDR3aa,CDR3nt
TRBV18,-,-,TRBJ2-5,CASSRGQLETQYF,TGTGCCAGTTCACGGGGGCAACTAGAGACCCAGTACTTC
TRBV4-3,-,-,TRBJ2-1,CASSQDSLGDIYNEQFF,TGCGCCAGCAGCCAAGACTCCTTGGGTGATATCTACAATGAGCAGTTCTTC
TRBV11-1,TRBD2,-,TRBJ2-1,CASSLEASGYNEQFF,TGTGCCAGCAGCTTAGAAGCTAGCGGCTACAATGAGCAGTTCTTC
TRBV6-1,-,-,TRBJ2-1,CASTDRGGLNEQFF,TGTGCCAGCACCGACCGAGGGGGGCTGAATGAGCAGTTCTTC
TRBV21-1,-,-,TRBJ2-2,CASSKNRELFF,TGTGCCAGCAGCAAGAACAGGGAGCTGTTTTTT
TRBV28,-,-,TRBJ2-5,CAVVDQETQYF,TGCGCAGTAGTTGACCAAGAGACCCAGTACTTC
TRBV5-1,-,once,TRBJ1-6,CASSLSGDNSPLHF,TGCGCCAGCAGCTTGTCAGGGGATAATTCACCCCTCCACTTT
TRBV29-1,TRBD1,-,TRBJ1-5,CSVQTGGGSRGNQPQHF,TGCAGCGTCCAGACAGGGGGGGGTTCTCGAGGCAATCAGCCCCAGCATTTT
TRBV2,TRBD1,-,TRBJ1-3,CASSQDRQGAGNTIYF,TGTGCCAGCAGCCAAGACCGACAGGGTGCTGGAAACACCATATATTTT
TRBV28,-,-,TRBJ1-4,CASSLSGRINEKLFF,TGTGCCAGCAGTCTCTCAGGGCGGATTAATGAAAAACTGTTTTTT
TRBV27,TRBD1,-,TRBJ1-6,CASSGTGYNSPLHF,TGTGCCAGCAGCGGGACAGGGTATAATTCACCCCTCCACTTT
TRBV4-1,-,-,TRBJ2-5,CASSQTGGLKETQYF,TGCGCCAGCAGCCAAACCGGCGGGCTAAAAGAGACCCAGTACTTC
TRBV5-8,-,-,TRBJ1-3,CASSLVLQGAGNTIYF,TGTGCCAGCAGCTTGGTGTTACAGGGAGCCGGAAACACCATATATTTT
TRBV18,TRBD1,-,TRBJ1-1,CASSRSGTVYMNTEAFF,TGTGCCAGCTCACGGTCCGGGACAGTCTATATGAACACTGAAGCTTTCTTT
TRBV9,TRBD2,-,TRBJ2-2,CASSVVAGGSGELFF,TGTGCCAGCAGCGTAGTAGCGGGAGGGTCCGGGGAGCTGTTTTTT
TRBV7-2,-,-,TRBJ2-1,CASSLGGGRGSYNEQFF,TGTGCCAGCAGCTTGGGAGGGGGTAGAGGCTCCTACAATGAGCAGTTCTTC
TRBV7-2,-,-,TRBJ1-2,CASIDRAAGNYGYTF,TGTGCCAGCATCGACCGCGCGGCGGGAAACTATGGCTACACCTTC
TRBV6-5,TRBD2,-,TRBJ2-5,CAISPGTSGAETQYF,TGTGCCATCAGTCCTGGGACTAGCGGGGCAGAGACCCAGTACTTC
TRBV4-3,-,-,TRBJ2-5,CASSQDAGVQETQYF,TGCGCCAGCAGCCAAGATGCCGGGGTCCAAGAGACCCAGTACTTC
TRBV6-5,-,-,TRBJ1-4,CASGRGTNEKLFF,TGTGCCAGCGGGAGGGGGACTAATGAAAAACTGTTTTTT
TRBV9,TRBD2,-,TRBJ2-7,CASSVGLAGGYEQYF,TGTGCCAGCAGCGTAGGACTAGCGGGAGGGTACGAGCAGTACTTC
TRBV5-5,-,-,TRBJ2-7,CASSTTGTAYYEQYF,TGTGCCAGCAGCACCACCGGGACCGCCTACTACGAGCAGTACTTC
TRBV7-2,TRBD1,-,TRBJ1-5,CASSPRTGASNQPQHF,TGTGCCAGCAGCCCCCGGACAGGGGCTAGCAATCAGCCCCAGCATTTT